Each of the 21 T cell receptor beta chains below was sequenced from the same sample in a study of blood T cell repertoires in COVID-19. Assay: immunoSEQ multiplex PCR; the TCRdb copy retains only in-frame clones and omits some. The table has about 380,000 clones, roughly 85% seen once. Source material: peripheral blood. Receptors originate from a woman between 18 and 29 years old with acute or convalescent COVID-19.

For this clone: Other nucleotide sequences in the sample specify the same CDR3. The rearrangement joins TRBV7-3 to TRBJ2-1; D possibly corresponds to TRBD2 (6 bases). The germline CDR1 and CDR2 sequences are SGHTA and FQGTGA. The CDR3 covers 16 residues. Trimming took off 2 bases at V and 2 bases at J, with 13 bases between the two ends. CDR3 amino acids: CASSLSSGGAYNEQFF. The CDR3 DNA sequence: TGTGCCAGCAGCTTATCCAGCGGAGGGGCCTACAATGAGCAGTTCTTC.

V usage is TRBV18 and J usage is TRBJ2-1; TRBD2 might be the D (5 bases). With 3 bases removed from V and 0 bases from J, the gap between germline ends came to 12 bases. Germline values: CDR1 KGHSH, CDR2 LQKENI. The CDR3 runs 16 residues. The CDR3 DNA sequence: TGTGCCAGCTCACCTGCCGAGGGCCTCTCCTACAATGAGCAGTTCTTC. Protein sequence: CASSPAEGLSYNEQFF.

This clone was counted between two and nine times. V usage is TRBV19 and J usage is TRBJ1-2, with D possibly matching TRBD1 (5 bases). Germline CDR1 reads LNHDA; CDR2 reads SQIVND (reference sequence). V lost 6 bases and J 7 bases, leaving 15 bases between the germline ends. CDR3 length: 13 amino acids. DNA for the CDR3: TGTGCCAGTAGAAGGTCTGCAGGGCTTGGCTACACCTTC. Amino acid sequence: CASRRSAGLGYTF.

This clone showed up just once. The rearrangement uses TRBV3-1 (or the pseudogene TRBV3-2) and TRBJ1-2; unclear D gene. The ends were cut back, 0 bases at V and 6 bases at J, with 17 bases in the middle. The CDR3 is 16 amino acids. The germline gives CDR1 LGHDT, CDR2 YNNKEL (reference sequence). The CDR3 reads CASSQDTIGSLDGYTF. The CDR3 DNA is TGTGCCAGCAGCCAAGATACGATCGGGAGCTTGGATGGCTACACCTTC.

The genes are TRBV7-3 and TRBJ2-3, with TRBD2 matching over 10 bases. V shed 2 bases, J shed 3 bases, and the junction held 2 bases outside the gene matches. The CDR3 is 15 residues long. Per the germline V gene, CDR1 is SGHTA and CDR2 is FQGTGA. CDR3 nucleotide sequence: TGTGCCAGCAGCTTAGGACTAGCGGTTACAGATACGCAGTATTTT. Amino acid sequence: CASSLGLAVTDTQYF.

The rearrangement links TRBV14 to TRBJ1-1; TRBD1 aligns across 7 bases. CDR3 length: 16 residues. The germline CDR1 and CDR2 sequences are SGHDN and FVKESK. Germline trimming cut 3 bases from V and 0 bases from J; bases unmatched to any gene: 7. The CDR3 coding sequence is TGTGCCAGCAGCCATTTGCGGGACAGAATGAACACTGAAGCTTTCTTT. As protein: CASSHLRDRMNTEAFF.

This clone has more than one count but fewer than ten. V is TRBV7-9 and J is TRBJ1-5; no definite D call. This CDR3 spans 12 amino acids. V lost 1 base and J lost 4, with 2 bases in between. Germline assignment: CDR1 SEHNR and CDR2 FQNEAQ (reference sequence). The chain's CDR3 is CASSLVNQPQHF. Here the CDR3 DNA reads TGTGCCAGCAGCTTAGTAAATCAGCCCCAGCATTTT.

The J gene is TRBJ1-6, the V gene TRBV28; TRBD1 aligns across 9 bases. CDR3 length: 15 residues. Germline loops: CDR1 MDHEN, CDR2 SYDVKM. Trimming removed 5 bases from V and 9 bases from J; junction bases left unmatched: 8. CDR3 nucleotide sequence: TGTGCCAGCAGTACCTCACAGGGGGCCACTTCACCCCTCCACTTT. Translating it yields CASSTSQGATSPLHF.

This clone has just a few counts. This chain links TRBV9 with TRBJ2-7; tentative D call: TRBD1 (6 bases). The CDR3 spans 15 residues. The germline gives CDR1 SGDLS, CDR2 YYNGEE. V lost 0 bases and J lost 6, with 16 bases in between. In DNA form, the CDR3 reads TGTGCCAGCAGCGTAGCTGGAGACAGGCTAGGCGAGCAGTACTTC. This gives the protein CASSVAGDRLGEQYF. The full variable domain, with the rest looked up from reference TRBV9 and TRBJ2-7, is DSGVTQTPKHLITATGQRVTLRCSPRSGDLSVYWYQQSLDQGLQFLIQYYNGEERAKGNILERFSAQQFPDLHSELNLSSLELGDSALYFCASSVAGDRLGEQYFGPGTRLTVT.

The genes are TRBV5-1 and TRBJ2-7, with a tentative D call TRBD1 (5 bases). Trimming took 0 bases from V and 7 from J, leaving 11 bases between them. Germline lookup yields CDR1 SGHRS and CDR2 YFSETQ. The CDR3 runs to 13 residues. CDR3 region: CASSLETDSEQYF. Here the CDR3 DNA reads TGCGCCAGCAGCTTGGAAACTGACAGTGAGCAGTACTTC. The complete variable domain, with remaining parts taken from reference TRBV5-1 and TRBJ2-7, reads KAGVTQTPRYLIKTRGQQVTLSCSPISGHRSVSWYQQTPGQGLQFLFEYFSETQRNKGNFPGRFSGRQFSNSRSEMNVSTLELGDSALYLCASSLETDSEQYFGPGTRLTVT.

This chain uses TRBV6-5 with TRBJ1-1; 10 positions agree with TRBD1. The germline CDR1 and CDR2 sequences are MNHEY and SVGAGI. The CDR3 is made up of 15 amino acids. V lost 4 bases, J lost 3 bases, and 5 bases stayed unmatched. The CDR3, as DNA: TGTGCCAGCAGTTCCCGGGACAGGGGTGACACTGAAGCTTTCTTT. Translation gives CASSSRDRGDTEAFF.

This clone has only a few counts. The V and J genes are TRBV30 and TRBJ1-1; 9 bases map to TRBD1. The CDR3 is made up of 15 amino acids. V lost 7 bases to trimming and J lost 4 bases; unmatched junction nucleotides: 13. The germline gives CDR1 GTSNPN, CDR2 SVGIG (reference sequence). The CDR3 DNA reads as TGTGCCTTGTCACCCGGGACAGGGCGATTCACTGAAGCTTTCTTT. Its protein product is CALSPGTGRFTEAFF.

The chain uses TRBV7-3 and TRBJ2-5; unclear D gene. The CDR3 has 12 residues. With 2 bases removed from V and 5 bases from J, the gap between germline ends came to 6 bases. Germline CDR1 reads SGHTA; CDR2 reads FQGTGA. In DNA form, the CDR3 reads TGTGCCAGCAGCTTAGTCCGTGAGACCCAGTACTTC. Protein product: CASSLVRETQYF.

The chain carries TRBV7-3 and TRBJ2-2; D is unresolved. Germline CDR1 reads SGHTA; CDR2 reads FQGTGA. The germline V and J ends were trimmed by 5 bases and 3 bases, with 10 bases remaining between them. The CDR3 has 14 residues. CDR3 residues: CASSPRIHTGELFF. CDR3 DNA: TGTGCCAGCAGCCCCAGGATACACACCGGGGAGCTGTTTTTT.

This clone was counted once. Other DNA sequences of this sample code for an identical CDR3. The J gene is TRBJ2-3, the V gene TRBV6-4, with 7 bases identical to TRBD1. The CDR3 extends over 14 amino acids. V lost 2 bases and J lost 3; bases outside the gene matches: 2. The germline CDR1 and CDR2 sequences are MRHNA and SNTAGT. This chain's CDR3 is CASSDGQATDTQYF. The CDR3 region has the DNA TGTGCCAGCAGTGACGGACAGGCAACAGATACGCAGTATTTT.

This chain uses TRBV2 with TRBJ2-3; 8 bases align to TRBD1. The germline V gene encodes CDR1 SNHLY and CDR2 FYNNEI. The CDR3 has 15 residues. V lost 6 bases and J lost 2; bases outside the gene matches: 7. In DNA, the CDR3 is TGTGCCAGCAGCCAAGACAGGGGCCACACAGATACGCAGTATTTT. It is translated as CASSQDRGHTDTQYF.

The gene calls are TRBV4-1 and TRBJ1-2, with 10 bases that match TRBD1. Unmatched junction bases numbered 5, after V lost 1 base and J lost 6 bases. There are 15 residues in the CDR3. Germline CDR1 and CDR2: MGHRA and YSYEKL. Here the CDR3 DNA reads TGCGCCAGCAGCCAAGTACGACAGGGGGCGAATGGCTACACCTTC. It specifies CASSQVRQGANGYTF.

J is TRBJ1-5 and V is TRBV19, with D possibly TRBD1 on 5 matching bases. This CDR3 has 15 residues. Germline V lookup: CDR1 LNHDA, CDR2 SQIVND (reference sequence). The V gene lost 8 bases and the J gene lost 2 bases, with 16 bases spanning the gap. As DNA, the CDR3 is TGTGCCAGTGAAAGGTCGGGGGTCGGCAATCAGCCCCAGCATTTT. Protein sequence: CASERSGVGNQPQHF.

This clone came up once. The CDR3 bases are TGTGCCAGCAGCCAAGATAGGGCTAGCGGGAGCCCAGATACGCAGTATTTT. This sequence encodes CASSQDRASGSPDTQYF. The chain has TRBV3-1 (or the pseudogene TRBV3-2) and TRBJ2-3; TRBD2 agrees at 10 bases. Looked up from germline, CDR1 is LGHDT and CDR2 is YNNKEL (reference sequence). With V trimmed by 0 bases and J by 4 bases, 7 bases remained unmatched. The CDR3 sequence is 17 residues long.

This clone came up once. V gene TRBV28 combines with J gene TRBJ1-6; unclear D gene. The germline V gene encodes CDR1 MDHEN and CDR2 SYDVKM. The CDR3 totals 12 residues. Trimming took 6 bases from V and 6 from J, leaving 6 bases between them. For the CDR3, the DNA is TGTGCCAGCAGGCTAAGTAATTCACCCCTCCACTTT. Translation gives CASRLSNSPLHF. Based on the CDR3 plus reference TRBV28 and TRBJ1-6, the full variable domain is DVKVTQSSRYLVKRTGEKVFLECVQDMDHENMFWYRQDPGLGLRLIYFSYDVKMKEKGDIPEGYSVSREKKERFSLILESASTNQTSMYLCASRLSNSPLHFGNGTRLTVT.

The V gene is TRBV3-1 (or the pseudogene TRBV3-2), the J gene TRBJ1-2; weak D call: TRBD1 (5 bases). Germline loops: CDR1 LGHDT, CDR2 YNNKEL (reference sequence). V was cut by 1 base and J by 4 bases, with 10 bases left in between. This CDR3 has 14 amino acids. CDR3 nucleotide sequence: TGTGCCAGCAGCCAAGCCGCAGGGTCCTATGGCTACACCTTC. Translation gives CASSQAAGSYGYTF.